A single TCR beta chain is shown here with its context. The V and J ends lost 2 bases and 0 bases respectively, with 9 bases between them. CDR1 is SGHTS, CDR2 YDEGEE, per germline. CDR3 length equals 16 residues. Seattle enrolled patients during active infection and tracked them longitudinally. The sample comes from a study of blood T cell repertoires in COVID-19. Whole-study context: COVID-19 samples collected from the United States, Italy and Spain covered acute and convalescent phases. Sources were T cells, B-cell-depleted T cells, or PBMCs; the material itself was cDNA or gDNA.

As processed by the authors: Quantification of nucleated cells was approximated via reference gene primer amplification. Assay used: immunoSEQ multiplex PCR; TCRdb lists only in-frame clones, some missing. V and J calls and clone size are given by that table; D and trimming were obtained from the DNA. The sample holds some 210,000 clones, 92% seen once. The clonotype comes from a man aged 55 to 69 with COVID-19, enrolled during active disease. The chain combines TRBV5-8 with TRBJ2-6; D uncertain. Sequencing input: peripheral blood. This CDR3 reads CASSLNILSGANVLTF. The CDR3 DNA reads as TGTGCCAGCAGCTTAAATATACTCTCTGGGGCCAACGTCCTGACTTTC. Using reference TRBV5-8 and TRBJ2-6 for the parts outside the CDR3, the full variable domain is EAGVTQSPTHLIKTRGQQATLRCSPISGHTSVYWYQQALGLGLQFLLWYDEGEERNRGNFPPRFSGRQFPNYSSELNVNALELEDSALYLCASSLNILSGANVLTFGAGSRLTVL.